Below, 29 T cell receptor beta chains from the same sample are listed, as sequenced in a study of CD4+ T cells in melanoma. Method: immunoSEQ multiplex PCR; TCRdb's copy keeps in-frame clones and lacks some. The table has roughly 150,000 clones, about 90% seen once. These receptors all stem from a human donor with melanoma.

V gene TRBV29-1 combines with J gene TRBJ1-3; D gene ambiguous. The CDR3 extends over 13 amino acids. CDR1 is SQVTM, CDR2 ANQGSEA, per germline. The germline V and J ends were trimmed by 0 bases and 8 bases, with 11 bases remaining between them. The CDR3 here is CSVEDISSHTIYF. CDR3 sequence (DNA): TGCAGCGTTGAAGACATCAGTAGCCACACCATATATTTT.

The chain carries TRBV15 and TRBJ2-5; D unclear. Germline V lookup: CDR1 LNHNV, CDR2 YYDKDF (reference sequence). This CDR3 is 16 amino acids long. The germline V and J ends were trimmed by 0 bases and 5 bases, with 16 bases remaining between them. The CDR3 nucleotides are TGTGCCACCAGCAGAGATCTCGGGTCTTCTAGGGAGACCCAGTACTTC. Translation: CATSRDLGSSRETQYF.

The chain is built from TRBV7-8 and TRBJ2-1; 9 bases are shared with TRBD1. Trimming took 5 bases from V and 2 from J; bases not matched to a gene: 1. Germline CDR1 and CDR2: SGHVS and FQNEAQ. This CDR3 contains 14 residues. CDR3 in amino acids: CASSTGGTYNEQFF. The DNA for the CDR3 is TGTGCCAGCAGCACAGGGGGCACCTACAATGAGCAGTTCTTC.

The chain couples TRBV9 to TRBJ1-1; TRBD1 is a possible D gene (5 bases). Trimming removed 0 bases from V and 6 bases from J, with 12 bases in between. There are 14 residues in the CDR3. The germline gives CDR1 SGDLS, CDR2 YYNGEE. CDR3 sequence: CASSVVSGVPEAFF. CDR3 coding DNA: TGTGCCAGCAGCGTAGTATCGGGGGTTCCTGAAGCTTTCTTT.

J is TRBJ1-1 and V is TRBV5-1, with a tentative D call TRBD1 (5 bases). Trimming removed 8 bases from V and 4 bases from J, with 18 bases in between. Germline V gene data show CDR1 as SGHRS and CDR2 as YFSETQ. There are 14 residues in the CDR3. CDR3 bases: TGCGCCAGTCACCCTGGGGGGAGCCTCACTGAAGCTTTCTTT. As protein: CASHPGGSLTEAFF.

On this clone itself: This sample also contains other DNA sequences that code for the same CDR3. The chain combines TRBV18 with TRBJ1-2; D gene unclear. In germline, CDR1 is KGHSH, CDR2 LQKENI. The CDR3 is made up of 13 amino acids. Trimming shortened V by 3 bases and J by 1 base, and 6 bases separated the two germline ends. This CDR3 is CASSPGDNYGYTF. CDR3 DNA sequence: TGTGCCAGCTCACCGGGTGATAACTATGGCTACACCTTC.

The chain's CDR3 is CASSMGGSVDGTSLRQFF. The DNA for the CDR3 is TGTGCCAGTAGTATGGGGGGGTCCGTTGATGGGACCTCCCTCCGTCAGTTCTTC. The V and J genes are TRBV19 and TRBJ2-1, with TRBD2 matching 7 bases. The CDR3 consists of 18 residues. V was clipped by 3 bases and J by 13 bases; unmatched bases: 24. CDR1 is LNHDA, CDR2 SQIVND, per germline (reference sequence).

The V gene is TRBV7-6, the J gene TRBJ1-5; D is unclear. Germline lookup yields CDR1 SGHVS and CDR2 FNYEAQ. This CDR3 spans 15 amino acids. The V gene lost 1 base and the J gene lost 2 bases, with 9 bases spanning the gap. CDR3 sequence: CASSLEGGRNQPQHF. For the CDR3, the DNA is TGTGCCAGCAGCTTAGAAGGCGGTCGCAATCAGCCCCAGCATTTT.

This clone was seen just once. J is TRBJ2-3 and V is TRBV11-3; D uncertain. CDR1 is SGHNT, CDR2 YENEEA, per germline. The CDR3 extends over 13 amino acids. With 1 base removed from V and 4 bases from J, the gap between germline ends came to 6 bases. DNA for the CDR3: TGTGCCAGCAGCTTAGGCGAGGCAGATACGCAGTATTTT. It encodes CASSLGEADTQYF.

The chain combines TRBV27 with TRBJ2-2; D gene uncertain. The V end was cut by 3 bases, the J end by 1 base, with 6 bases between. CDR3 size: 14 residues. Germline V gene data show CDR1 as MNHEY and CDR2 as SMNVEV (reference sequence). This CDR3 reads CASSFWVNTGELFF. In DNA form, the CDR3 reads TGTGCCAGCAGTTTCTGGGTGAACACCGGGGAGCTGTTTTTT.

The chain uses TRBV18 and TRBJ1-1; D is undetermined. The CDR3 consists of 14 residues. CDR1 and CDR2 (germline): KGHSH, LQKENI. V was clipped by 3 bases and J by 5 bases, with 13 bases between them. The DNA for the CDR3 is TGTGCCAGCTCACCCGATGGGGAGGGTACTGAAGCTTTCTTT. Translation: CASSPDGEGTEAFF.

The J gene is TRBJ2-7, the V gene TRBV6-1; D is undetermined. The germline gives CDR1 MNHNS, CDR2 SASEGT. The CDR3 loop spans 14 amino acids. Trimming took 2 bases from V and 1 from J, leaving 9 bases between them. The CDR3 spells CASSEFDGSYEQYF. CDR3 in DNA: TGTGCCAGCAGTGAATTTGATGGATCCTACGAGCAGTACTTC.

The chain couples TRBV30 to TRBJ2-7; D gene ambiguous. Germline loops: CDR1 GTSNPN, CDR2 SVGIG (reference sequence). This CDR3 has 14 residues. With 5 bases removed from V and 2 bases from J, the gap between germline ends came to 16 bases. CDR3 sequence: CAWATNYPPYEQYF. The DNA for the CDR3 is TGTGCCTGGGCAACGAACTACCCACCCTACGAGCAGTACTTC.

The chain joins TRBV4-1 to TRBJ2-1; 12 bases are a match to TRBD1. CDR1 and CDR2 from the germline V gene are MGHRA and YSYEKL. This CDR3 has 16 amino acids. The V and J ends lost 4 bases and 9 bases, in that order; junction bases with no gene match: 10. CDR3 region: CASSRVGGTGGGEQFF. Here the CDR3 DNA reads TGCGCCAGCAGCCGAGTCGGCGGGACAGGGGGCGGTGAGCAGTTCTTC.

J is TRBJ1-2 and V is TRBV6-5; 8 nucleotides agree with TRBD1. This CDR3 is built from 14 residues. With V trimmed by 6 bases and J by 6 bases, 9 bases remained unmatched. The germline gives CDR1 MNHEY, CDR2 SVGAGI. The chain's CDR3 is CASREQGGKDGYTF. The DNA of the CDR3 is TGTGCCAGCAGAGAACAGGGGGGTAAAGATGGCTACACCTTC.

The gene calls are TRBV6-1 and TRBJ2-2; weak D call: TRBD1 (5 bases). CDR3 length equals 16 residues. V was pared by 1 base and J by 1 base, with 10 bases between. Germline V gene sequence: CDR1 MNHNS, CDR2 SASEGT. The chain's CDR3 is CASSEVARVNTGELFF. Here the CDR3 DNA reads TGTGCCAGCAGTGAAGTGGCCAGGGTGAACACCGGGGAGCTGTTTTTT.

The chain links TRBV5-1 to TRBJ2-7; tentative D call: TRBD1 (5 bases). CDR3 size: 14 residues. V lost 0 bases and J lost 3, with 10 bases in between. Germline-derived CDR1 and CDR2 are SGHRS and YFSETQ. The CDR3 region has the DNA TGCGCCAGCAGCTTGGGTGACAGCCTCTACGAGCAGTACTTC. Translating it yields CASSLGDSLYEQYF. Full variable domain (remainder filled in from reference TRBV5-1 and TRBJ2-7): KAGVTQTPRYLIKTRGQQVTLSCSPISGHRSVSWYQQTPGQGLQFLFEYFSETQRNKGNFPGRFSGRQFSNSRSEMNVSTLELGDSALYLCASSLGDSLYEQYFGPGTRLTVT.

V is TRBV11-2 and J is TRBJ1-4; D is uncertain. Trimming shortened V by 3 bases and J by 4 bases, and 12 bases separated the two germline ends. The germline V gene encodes CDR1 SGHAT and CDR2 FQNNGV. There are 15 residues in the CDR3. This chain's CDR3 is CASSFSLKDNEKLFF. The CDR3 bases are TGTGCCAGCAGCTTCTCGCTAAAAGATAATGAAAAACTGTTTTTT.

The V gene is TRBV9, the J gene TRBJ1-6; TRBD1 agrees at 9 bases. This CDR3 has 14 residues. With V trimmed by 3 bases and J by 8 bases, 3 bases remained unmatched. Germline V gene lookup returns CDR1 SGDLS and CDR2 YYNGEE. CDR3 protein: CASSGQGGDSPLHF. DNA for the CDR3: TGTGCCAGCAGCGGACAGGGGGGAGATTCACCCCTCCACTTT.

DNA of the CDR3: TGCGCCAGCAGCTTGGTTCGAGAAAGCTCCTACGAGCAGTACTTC. Residues: CASSLVRESSYEQYF. V and J are TRBV5-1 and TRBJ2-7; D gene ambiguous. The CDR3 spans 15 residues. Germline V gene lookup returns CDR1 SGHRS and CDR2 YFSETQ. Trimming pared 0 bases from V and 0 bases from J, leaving 10 bases between.

This chain links TRBV7-2 with TRBJ2-1, with TRBD2 matching over 9 bases. J was trimmed by 9 bases and V by 3 bases; bases with no gene match: 6. The germline V gene encodes CDR1 SGHTA and CDR2 FQGNSA. The CDR3 totals 14 residues. CDR3 sequence: CASSLAGGQTEQFF. For the CDR3, the DNA is TGTGCCAGCAGCTTGGCGGGGGGGCAAACTGAGCAGTTCTTC.

The chain has TRBV7-2 and TRBJ1-5; tentatively, D is TRBD1 (6 bases). The germline V gene has CDR1 SGHTA and CDR2 FQGNSA. Trimming stripped 2 bases from V and 3 bases from J, with 14 bases between. CDR3 length equals 16 residues. This CDR3 is CASSLMGGWDNQPQHF. The CDR3 coding sequence is TGTGCCAGCAGCTTAATGGGGGGCTGGGACAATCAGCCCCAGCATTTT.

The chain has TRBV11-2 and TRBJ1-1, with TRBD1 matching 8 bases. Trimming cost V 6 bases and J 0 bases; bases outside gene matches: 6. CDR1 and CDR2 from the germline V gene are SGHAT and FQNNGV. The CDR3 is made up of 15 amino acids. DNA for the CDR3: TGTGCCAGCAGTGGTAGACAGGGGCTGAACACTGAAGCTTTCTTT. Protein: CASSGRQGLNTEAFF.

V is TRBV28 and J is TRBJ2-2; 9 bases are shared with TRBD1. Germline values: CDR1 MDHEN, CDR2 SYDVKM. Germline trimming cut 6 bases from V and 8 bases from J; bases unmatched to any gene: 13. The CDR3 length is 16 residues. The CDR3: CASRTGQGKSVGELFF. CDR3 DNA: TGTGCCAGCAGGACCGGACAGGGGAAAAGCGTAGGGGAGCTGTTTTTT.

This chain uses TRBV11-2 with TRBJ1-1, with D possibly matching TRBD1 (5 bases). Trimming took off 1 base at V and 10 bases at J, with 16 bases between the two ends. This CDR3 region has 14 residues. Looked up from germline, CDR1 is SGHAT and CDR2 is FQNNGV. CDR3 sequence: CASSLAVGAQGAFF. The CDR3 DNA sequence: TGTGCCAGCAGCTTAGCAGTCGGGGCGCAGGGAGCTTTCTTT.

This rearrangement joins TRBV6-6 to TRBJ1-2; no reliable D call. In germline, CDR1 is MNHNY, CDR2 SVGAGI (reference sequence). The ends were cut back, 5 bases at V and 4 bases at J, with 14 bases in the middle. CDR3 size: 14 residues. The DNA of the CDR3 is TGTGCCAGCAGTCCGGACGGGTCGGGCTATGGCTACACCTTC. Residues: CASSPDGSGYGYTF.

This clone appeared a few times. The CDR3 bases are TGTGCCTGGAGTCTAGACAGGAACAATGAAAAACTGTTTTTT. Translating it yields CAWSLDRNNEKLFF. The chain has TRBV30 and TRBJ1-4; a weak D match, TRBD1 (6 bases). V was clipped by 2 bases and J by 5 bases, with 12 bases between them. CDR1 and CDR2 (germline): GTSNPN, SVGIG (reference sequence). The CDR3 extends over 14 amino acids.

This clone was recorded only once. This chain uses TRBV6-5 with TRBJ2-5; D is perhaps TRBD2 (7 bases). Trimming pared 6 bases from V and 5 bases from J, leaving 19 bases between. CDR1 is MNHEY and CDR2 is SVGAGI in the germline V gene. The CDR3 extends over 15 amino acids. The CDR3 coding sequence is TGTGCCAGCAGACCCGGCTGGGGGGGCGGGGAGACCCAGTACTTC. It codes for CASRPGWGGGETQYF.

The V call is TRBV7-8, the J call TRBJ2-5; D possibly uses TRBD1 or TRBD2 (5 bases each). The CDR3 runs 15 residues. The V gene's germline CDR1 is SGHVS and CDR2 FQNEAQ. Trimming took off 1 base at V and 7 bases at J, with 16 bases between the two ends. CDR3 residues: CASSLGDPSRGTQYF. CDR3 DNA sequence: TGTGCCAGCAGCTTAGGGGACCCTAGCCGCGGGACCCAGTACTTC.